The next 27 T cell receptor beta chains were all read from a single sample in a study of CD4 and CD8 cells across lung adenocarcinoma regions. Each CDR3 protein gets one entry after TCRdb re-called the PCR reads with MiXCR. The top ten hold about 22% of the sample, which has roughly 20,000 distinct CDR3 sequences, about 53% seen once. The sample comprised CD8+ T cells from the center of a lung tumor. All receptors come from a female donor with lung adenocarcinoma. The CD4 and CD8 labels of this study may be unreliable.

The chain has TRBV14 and TRBJ1-4, with D uncertain. The CDR3 totals 14 residues. CDR1 SGHDN and CDR2 FVKESK come from the germline V gene. V lost 5 bases to trimming and J lost 4 bases, with 11 bases between them. The CDR3 loop is CASSENPDNEKLFF. Written as DNA, the CDR3 is TGTGCCAGCAGCGAAAACCCAGATAATGAAAAACTGTTTTTT.

This clonotype was found many times. The rearrangement joins TRBV14 to TRBJ1-1; D possibly corresponds to TRBD1 (6 bases). With 3 bases removed from V and 1 base from J, the gap between germline ends came to 6 bases. Germline assignment: CDR1 SGHDN and CDR2 FVKESK. This CDR3 contains 13 residues. CDR3 DNA: TGTGCCAGCAGCCACAGGGGGAACACTGAAGCTTTCTTT. Encoded protein: CASSHRGNTEAFF.

Comment on this clonotype: Mismatch with germline at one junction end may stem from a read error. V usage is TRBV6-1 and J usage is TRBJ2-4; possibly TRBD2 for D (5 bases). CDR3 length: 14 amino acids. Germline V lookup: CDR1 MNHNS, CDR2 SASEGT. The CDR3, as DNA: TGTGCCGTCACGGGGATGTGGGCCAAAAACACGCAGTATTTC. It translates to CAVTGMWAKNTQYF.

This clonotype was seen a handful of times. The chain carries TRBV10-1 and TRBJ2-1, with D perhaps matching TRBD2 (6 bases). The CDR3 is 15 residues long. V lost 5 bases to trimming and J lost 4 bases, with 15 bases between them. The V gene's germline CDR1 is WNHNN and CDR2 SYGVQD (reference sequence). Written as DNA, the CDR3 is TGCGCCAGCAGTTTGTCCGGGAGACCGTACAATGAGCAGTTCTTC. This encodes CASSLSGRPYNEQFF.

This clonotype was counted a single time. Its ends do not fully match the called genes, so a read error is possible. V is TRBV27 and J is TRBJ2-4; D unclear. CDR1 MNHEY and CDR2 SMNVEV come from the germline V gene (reference sequence). The CDR3 has 12 amino acids. CDR3 nucleotides: TGTGCGGGGATGCGCGCCAAAGACATTCAGTATTTC. Translated, it gives CAGMRAKDIQYF.

The table lists this clonotype with many counts. The V gene is TRBV6-1, the J gene TRBJ2-1; the D is unclear. CDR1 is MNHNS, CDR2 SASEGT, per germline. The CDR3 runs 14 residues. The V end was cut by 3 bases, the J end by 4 bases, with 10 bases between. The CDR3 is CASSDLEPYNEQFF. CDR3 nucleotides: TGTGCCAGCAGTGATTTGGAGCCTTACAATGAGCAGTTCTTC.

This chain connects TRBV5-1 to TRBJ2-7; D may be TRBD2 (7 bases). CDR1 is SGHRS, CDR2 YFSETQ, per germline. The V gene lost 4 bases and the J gene lost 6 bases, with 17 bases spanning the gap. CDR3 length: 14 amino acids. The CDR3 region is CASSPRGEGGEQYF. The CDR3 bases are TGCGCCAGCAGCCCGAGGGGGGAGGGGGGCGAGCAGTACTTC.

This clonotype came up a few times. This chain links TRBV9 with TRBJ2-1; 13 bases align to TRBD2. The CDR3 covers 18 residues. With 3 bases clipped from V and 7 bases from J, the junction kept 13 bases outside the gene matches. Germline values: CDR1 SGDLS, CDR2 YYNGEE. The chain's CDR3 is CASSERRGLAGEGNEQFF. The CDR3 DNA reads TGTGCCAGCAGCGAGCGTAGAGGACTAGCGGGAGAAGGGAATGAGCAGTTCTTC.

Points on this clonotype: A read error may account for a junction end that differs from germline. This rearrangement joins TRBV27 to TRBJ2-3; D tentatively reads TRBD1 or TRBD2 (5 bases each). The CDR3 runs 15 residues. Germline CDR1 is MNHEY and CDR2 is SMNVEV (reference sequence). CDR3 sequence: CARRPGLGPTNTQYF. CDR3 nucleotides: TGTGCCCGCAGGCCGGGGCTAGGACCCACAAATACGCAGTATTTC.

This clonotype has ten or more counts. The chain is built from TRBV27 and TRBJ1-1; TRBD1 might be the D (5 bases). V lost 5 bases, J lost 5 bases, and 18 bases lay in between. Germline V gene sequence: CDR1 MNHEY, CDR2 SMNVEV (reference sequence). The CDR3 has 15 amino acids. The CDR3 DNA reads as TGTGCCAGCAGTCCAACGGCAGCAGGGATGACTGAAGCTTTCTTT. The encoded protein is CASSPTAAGMTEAFF.

This clonotype was counted at least ten times. This is likely a read error, given that the CDR3 carries no conserved phenylalanine or tryptophan at its end. V usage is TRBV6-1 and J usage is TRBJ2-5, with no clear D. The V and J ends lost 6 bases and 11 bases respectively, with 22 bases between them. Germline assignment: CDR1 MNHNS and CDR2 SASEGT. CDR3 length equals 14 residues. CDR3 sequence (DNA): TGTGCCAGCAGACCTACTTTGGCGCCGGGTGAGCAGTACGTC. It specifies CASRPTLAPGEQYV.

This clonotype was counted between two and nine times. V gene TRBV12-3 or TRBV12-4 combines with J gene TRBJ2-7; a weak D match, TRBD2 (5 bases). V lost 3 bases, J lost 0 bases, and 15 bases lay in between. The length of the CDR3 is 16 residues. CDR3 residues: CASSFGLGRDSYEQYF. CDR3 DNA: TGTGCCAGCAGTTTTGGTCTCGGTCGGGACTCCTACGAGCAGTACTTC.

In its sample, this clonotype is medium-sized. CDR3 residues: CASSPNLALHNEQFF. For the CDR3, the DNA is TGTGCCAGCAGCCCTAACTTAGCTCTCCACAATGAGCAGTTCTTC. The V and J genes are TRBV6-5 and TRBJ2-1; no clear D gene. V shed 6 bases and J shed 5 bases, with 17 bases lying between them. This CDR3 comprises 15 residues. Germline V gene lookup returns CDR1 MNHEY and CDR2 SVGAGI.

This clonotype was counted only a few times. V is TRBV27 and J is TRBJ2-1, with 13 bases fitting TRBD2. The germline gives CDR1 MNHEY, CDR2 SMNVEV (reference sequence). With 5 bases clipped from V and 8 bases from J, the junction kept 6 bases outside the gene matches. This CDR3 contains 15 residues. The CDR3 nucleotides read TGTGCCAGCAGTCTAGGACTAGCGGGAGAGGATGAGCAGTTCTTC. Translating it yields CASSLGLAGEDEQFF.

This clonotype was detected many times. The chain carries TRBV4-2 and TRBJ2-6, with 7 bases lining up with TRBD1. The ends lost 3 bases at V and 3 bases at J; junction bases unmatched: 5. The germline V gene encodes CDR1 LGHNA and CDR2 YNFKEQ. The CDR3 has 16 amino acids. For the CDR3, the DNA is TGTGCCAGCAGCCAGACGACAGGGTTTGGGGCCAACGTCCTGACTTTC. Translation: CASSQTTGFGANVLTF.

The rearrangement joins TRBV10-1 to TRBJ2-1; 12 bases map to TRBD2. The CDR3 consists of 15 residues. J lost 7 bases, V lost 3 bases, and 4 bases had no gene match. The V gene's germline CDR1 is WNHNN and CDR2 SYGVQD (reference sequence). CDR3 protein: CASSEPTSGRNEQFF. DNA for the CDR3: TGCGCCAGCAGTGAACCGACTAGCGGGAGAAATGAGCAGTTCTTC.

V gene TRBV6-1 combines with J gene TRBJ2-2; 7 nucleotides match TRBD1. Germline V gene sequence: CDR1 MNHNS, CDR2 SASEGT. The V and J ends lost 9 bases and 16 bases, in that order; junction bases with no gene match: 23. CDR3 length: 15 amino acids. Here the CDR3 reads CARSGQAGNTGTQFF. CDR3 nucleotide sequence: TGTGCCAGGAGCGGACAGGCTGGAAACACCGGGACGCAGTTTTTT.

This clonotype is deemed medium-sized (0.01 to 0.1%). The chain combines TRBV6-1 with TRBJ1-1; D call uncertain. The germline V and J ends were trimmed by 6 bases and 0 bases, with 20 bases remaining between them. CDR1 is MNHNS, CDR2 SASEGT, per germline. The CDR3 totals 17 residues. The DNA for the CDR3 is TGTGCCAGCAGGAAAGGGTCAGCTGCTGAGTTGAACACTGAAGCTTTCTTT. Encoded protein: CASRKGSAAELNTEAFF.

The chain joins TRBV15 to TRBJ2-3, with D maybe TRBD1 (5 bases). The V and J ends lost 5 bases and 4 bases respectively, with 13 bases between them. Germline V gene lookup returns CDR1 LNHNV and CDR2 YYDKDF (reference sequence). This CDR3 comprises 14 residues. The CDR3 DNA follows: TGTGCCACCAGCGTGGACACGACGGCAGATACGCAGTATTTT. Protein sequence: CATSVDTTADTQYF.

There are a few counts of this clonotype. The chain couples TRBV7-2 to TRBJ2-3; no clear D. Between the trimmed V and J ends, which lost 4 bases and 0 bases, there was a span of 8 bases. The CDR3 is 14 amino acids. Per the germline V gene, CDR1 is SGHTA and CDR2 is FQGNSA. CDR3 sequence: CASSSLLSTDTQYF. The CDR3 DNA reads as TGTGCCAGCAGCTCCTTGTTAAGCACAGATACGCAGTATTTT.

The V and J genes are TRBV5-1 and TRBJ2-3; TRBD2 aligns across 8 bases. The CDR3 consists of 16 residues. The V and J ends lost 0 bases and 3 bases, in that order; junction bases with no gene match: 6. Germline CDR1 reads SGHRS; CDR2 reads YFSETQ. The CDR3 DNA reads as TGCGCCAGCAGCTTGGGGACTAGCAAGACGACAGATACGCAGTATTTT. Translation gives CASSLGTSKTTDTQYF.

The chain has TRBV27 and TRBJ2-1; D is unclear. Between the trimmed V and J ends, which lost 3 bases and 3 bases, there was a span of 6 bases. In germline, CDR1 is MNHEY, CDR2 SMNVEV (reference sequence). CDR3 length: 13 residues. The CDR3: CASSFDGYNEQFF. Written as DNA, the CDR3 is TGTGCCAGCAGTTTCGACGGCTACAATGAGCAGTTCTTC.

CDR3 region: CASSLDSYYEQYF. The CDR3 nucleotides read TGCGCCAGCAGCTTGGACAGCTACTACGAGCAGTACTTC. This sequence joins TRBV4-1 and TRBJ2-4; the D gene is possibly TRBD1 (6 bases). The J call may be mistaken, given a closer DNA end match to TRBJ2-7. The CDR3 is 13 amino acids. Germline V gives CDR1 MGHRA, CDR2 YSYEKL.

Concerning this clonotype: A junction end diverges from the germline sequence, so it may reflect a read error. This chain connects TRBV6-1 to TRBJ2-4; D is possibly TRBD1 or TRBD2 (5 bases each). CDR3 length equals 16 residues. Germline values: CDR1 MNHNS, CDR2 SASEGT. CDR3 DNA sequence: TGTGCCAGCAGTGAAGAGGCGCGAGGGGCCAAAAATATGCAGTATTTC. This gives the protein CASSEEARGAKNMQYF.

By share, this clonotype counts as medium-sized. This chain joins TRBV10-3 and TRBJ2-5; tentatively, D is TRBD2 (6 bases). CDR3 length: 13 amino acids. Trimming removed 5 bases at V and 4 bases at J, with 11 bases between. Germline V gives CDR1 ENHRY, CDR2 SYGVKD. The CDR3 region is CAISRDGGETQYF. CDR3 DNA sequence: TGTGCCATCAGTAGGGACGGGGGAGAGACCCAGTACTTC.

This clonotype was observed a handful of times. The chain is built from TRBV14 and TRBJ2-3; D is possibly TRBD2 (5 bases). Looked up from germline, CDR1 is SGHDN and CDR2 is FVKESK. The CDR3 is 13 residues long. Trimming took 6 bases from V and 9 from J, leaving 16 bases between them. The DNA of the CDR3 is TGTGCCAGCAGTCTCATTCGGGGAGACACGCAGTATTTT. Residues: CASSLIRGDTQYF.

About this clonotype: An end of the junction does not agree with germline; a read error may underlie this. V and J are TRBV27 and TRBJ2-3; tentatively, D is TRBD2 (6 bases). Germline V gives CDR1 MNHEY, CDR2 SMNVEV (reference sequence). This CDR3 is built from 14 residues. The CDR3, as DNA: TGTGGCAGCGCGGGGCTGCGAGGCAAAAACACTCAGTATTTT. Translated: CGSAGLRGKNTQYF.